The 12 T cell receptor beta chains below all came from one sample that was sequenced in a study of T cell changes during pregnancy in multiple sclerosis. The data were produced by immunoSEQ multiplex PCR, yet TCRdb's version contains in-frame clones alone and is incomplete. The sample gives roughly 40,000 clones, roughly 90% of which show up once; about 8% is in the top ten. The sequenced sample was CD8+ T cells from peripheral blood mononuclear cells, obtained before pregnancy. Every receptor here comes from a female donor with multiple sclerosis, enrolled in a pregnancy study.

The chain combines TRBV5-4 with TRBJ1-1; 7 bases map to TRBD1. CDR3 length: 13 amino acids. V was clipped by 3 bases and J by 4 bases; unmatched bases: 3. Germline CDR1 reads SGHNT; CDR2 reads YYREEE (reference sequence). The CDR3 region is CASSSGTATEAFF. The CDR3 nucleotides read TGTGCCAGCAGCTCCGGGACAGCCACTGAAGCTTTCTTT.

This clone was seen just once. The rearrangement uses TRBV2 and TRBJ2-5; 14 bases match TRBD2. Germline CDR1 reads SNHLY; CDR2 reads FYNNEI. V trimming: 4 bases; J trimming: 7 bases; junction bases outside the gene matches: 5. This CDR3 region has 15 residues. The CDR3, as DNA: TGTGCCAGCAGTGTTGGGACTAGCGGGAGTGGGACCCAGTACTTC. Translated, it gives CASSVGTSGSGTQYF.

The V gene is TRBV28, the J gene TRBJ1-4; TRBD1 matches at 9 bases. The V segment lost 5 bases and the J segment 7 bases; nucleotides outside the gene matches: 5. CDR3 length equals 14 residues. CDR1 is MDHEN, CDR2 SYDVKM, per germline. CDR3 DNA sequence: TGTGCCAGCAGTCTGGGACAGGGAGTTGAAAAACTGTTTTTT. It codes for CASSLGQGVEKLFF. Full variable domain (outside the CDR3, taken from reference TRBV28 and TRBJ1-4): DVKVTQSSRYLVKRTGEKVFLECVQDMDHENMFWYRQDPGLGLRLIYFSYDVKMKEKGDIPEGYSVSREKKERFSLILESASTNQTSMYLCASSLGQGVEKLFFGSGTQLSVL.

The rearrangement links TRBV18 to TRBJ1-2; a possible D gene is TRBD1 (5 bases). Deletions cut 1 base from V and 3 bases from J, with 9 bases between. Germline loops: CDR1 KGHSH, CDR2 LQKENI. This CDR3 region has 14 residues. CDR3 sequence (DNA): TGTGCCAGCTCACCACATGGCAGGGACTATGGCTACACCTTC. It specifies CASSPHGRDYGYTF.

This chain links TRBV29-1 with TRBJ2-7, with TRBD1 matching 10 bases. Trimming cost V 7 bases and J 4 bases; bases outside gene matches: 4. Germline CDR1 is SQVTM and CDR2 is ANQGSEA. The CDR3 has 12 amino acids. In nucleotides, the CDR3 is TGCAGCGCCAGGGACAGGGGTTACGAGCAGTACTTC. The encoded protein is CSARDRGYEQYF.

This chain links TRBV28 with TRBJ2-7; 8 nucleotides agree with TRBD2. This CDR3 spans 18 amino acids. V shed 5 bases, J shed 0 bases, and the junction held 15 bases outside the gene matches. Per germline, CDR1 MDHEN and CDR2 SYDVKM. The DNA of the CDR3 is TGTGCCAGCAGTCAGGGAACGGGAGGGCCTCTGAGCTCCTACGAGCAGTACTTC. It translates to CASSQGTGGPLSSYEQYF.

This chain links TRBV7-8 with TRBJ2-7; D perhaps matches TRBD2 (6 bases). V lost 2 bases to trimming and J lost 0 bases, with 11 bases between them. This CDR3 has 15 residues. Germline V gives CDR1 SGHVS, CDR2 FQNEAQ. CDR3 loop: CASSLLGGTSYEQYF. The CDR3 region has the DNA TGTGCCAGCAGCTTACTGGGCGGGACCTCCTACGAGCAGTACTTC.

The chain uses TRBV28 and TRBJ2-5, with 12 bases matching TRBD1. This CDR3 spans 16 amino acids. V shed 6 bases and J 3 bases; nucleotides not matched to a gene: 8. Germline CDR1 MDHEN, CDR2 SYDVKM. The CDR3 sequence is CASRGGGTGGKETQYF. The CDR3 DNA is TGTGCCAGCAGGGGGGGCGGGACAGGGGGCAAAGAGACCCAGTACTTC.

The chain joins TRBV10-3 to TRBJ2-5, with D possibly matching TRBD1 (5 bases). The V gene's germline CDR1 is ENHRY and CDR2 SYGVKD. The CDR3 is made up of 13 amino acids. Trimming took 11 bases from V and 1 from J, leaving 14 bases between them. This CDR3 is CAVNEQAQETQYF. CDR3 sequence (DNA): TGTGCCGTTAACGAACAGGCCCAAGAGACCCAGTACTTC.

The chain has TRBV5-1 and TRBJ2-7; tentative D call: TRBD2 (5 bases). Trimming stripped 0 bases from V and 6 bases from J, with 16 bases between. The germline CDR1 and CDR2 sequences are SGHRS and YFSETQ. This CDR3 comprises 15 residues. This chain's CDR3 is CASSLVFRDQSEQYF. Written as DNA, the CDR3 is TGCGCCAGCAGCTTGGTCTTTCGGGATCAGAGCGAGCAGTACTTC.

CDR3 loop: CASSGQSRTGGRLDYGYTF. The CDR3 region has the DNA TGTGCCAGCAGCGGCCAAAGTCGGACAGGGGGCCGATTGGACTATGGCTACACCTTC. V is TRBV7-9 and J is TRBJ1-2; 11 nucleotides line up with TRBD1. V lost 5 bases, J lost 3 bases, and 17 bases stayed unmatched. Germline V gene lookup returns CDR1 SEHNR and CDR2 FQNEAQ (reference sequence). The CDR3 is made up of 19 amino acids.

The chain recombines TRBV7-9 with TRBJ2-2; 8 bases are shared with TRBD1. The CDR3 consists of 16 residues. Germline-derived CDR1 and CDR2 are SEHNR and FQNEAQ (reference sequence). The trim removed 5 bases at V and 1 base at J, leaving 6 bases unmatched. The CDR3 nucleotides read TGTGCCAGCAGCCGCCCCGGGACAGGGAACACCGGGGAGCTGTTTTTT. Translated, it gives CASSRPGTGNTGELFF.